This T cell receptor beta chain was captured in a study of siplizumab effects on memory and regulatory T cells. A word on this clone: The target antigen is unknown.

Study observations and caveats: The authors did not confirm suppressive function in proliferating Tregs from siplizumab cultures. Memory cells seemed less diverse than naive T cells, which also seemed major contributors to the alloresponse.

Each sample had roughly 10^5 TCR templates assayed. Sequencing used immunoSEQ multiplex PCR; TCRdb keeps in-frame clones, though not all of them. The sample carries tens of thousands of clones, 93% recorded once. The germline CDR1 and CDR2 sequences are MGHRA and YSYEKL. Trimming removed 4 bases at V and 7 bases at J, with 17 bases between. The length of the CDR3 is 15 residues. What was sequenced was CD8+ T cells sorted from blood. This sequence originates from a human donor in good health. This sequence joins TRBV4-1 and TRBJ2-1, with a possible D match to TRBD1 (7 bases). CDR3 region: CASSLRTGGGNEQFF. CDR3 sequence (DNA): TGCGCCAGCAGCCTGCGGACAGGTGGGGGGAATGAGCAGTTCTTC.